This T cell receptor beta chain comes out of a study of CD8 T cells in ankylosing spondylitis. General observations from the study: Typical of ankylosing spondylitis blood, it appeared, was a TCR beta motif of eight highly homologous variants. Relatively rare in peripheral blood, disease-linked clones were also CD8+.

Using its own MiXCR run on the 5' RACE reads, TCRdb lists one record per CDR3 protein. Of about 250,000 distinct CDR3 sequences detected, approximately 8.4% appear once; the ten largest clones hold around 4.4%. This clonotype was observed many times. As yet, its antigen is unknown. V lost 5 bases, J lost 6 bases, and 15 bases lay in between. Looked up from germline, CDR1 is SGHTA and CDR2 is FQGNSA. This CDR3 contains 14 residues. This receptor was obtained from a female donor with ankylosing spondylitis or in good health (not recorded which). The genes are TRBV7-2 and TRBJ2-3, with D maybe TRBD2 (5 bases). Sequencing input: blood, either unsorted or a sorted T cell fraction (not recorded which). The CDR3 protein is CASSQSLPGDTQYF. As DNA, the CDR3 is TGTGCCAGCAGCCAATCCCTACCGGGGGATACGCAGTATTTT.